This TCR beta chain was found in a study of blood T cell repertoires in COVID-19. Study-level background: Samples taken during acute and convalescent COVID-19 were collected in the United States, Italy and Spain. T cells, B-cell-depleted T cells, or PBMCs provided the cDNA or gDNA that served as material.

Study processing details: Amplifying reference gene primers gave estimates of nucleated cell counts. The protocol was immunoSEQ multiplex PCR, while the TCRdb copy is restricted to in-frame clones and leaves out a portion. The V and J calls and clone size were taken over from that table, and D and trimming were inferred from the DNA. Of roughly 250,000 clones listed, about 91% are singletons. Participant age was roughly 18 to 95 years, and participants resided in around 24 US areas. From germline, CDR1 is SGHAT and CDR2 FQNNGV. The V gene lost 8 bases and the J gene lost 8 bases, with 9 bases spanning the gap. The CDR3 runs to 11 residues. In its sample, this clone was seen a few times.

This chain joins TRBV11-2 and TRBJ1-4; D remains ambiguous. This receptor was identified in a woman aged 40 to 55 with acute COVID-19. Sequencing was carried out using PBMCs or T cells enriched from blood (not recorded which). The CDR3 DNA is TGTGCCAGCGCAATGGGCGAAAAACTGTTTTTT. Translated, it gives CASAMGEKLFF.